The rows below give T cell receptor beta chains drawn from one sample of a study of blood T cell repertoires in COVID-19. The table came from immunoSEQ multiplex PCR; TCRdb's copy has only in-frame clones and leaves some out. The sample lists around 200,000 clones, roughly 87% occurring once. The sequencing input was peripheral blood. The receptors come from a man aged 35 to 55 with active or convalescent COVID-19. Both conserved end residues are part of each CDR3. Fields, in order: V gene, clone size, J gene, D gene, CDR3 DNA, CDR3 protein. D genes are given only for firm matches. Part of the rows lack a size; the others show once, few, many or a class for expanded clones.

TRBV28,.,TRBJ2-1,.,TGTGCCAGCAGTGGAGCGGGCCCCGTCGATGAGCAGTTCTTC,CASSGAGPVDEQFF
TRBV3-1/TRBV3-2,.,TRBJ2-1,.,TGTGCCAGCAGCTCCGACCGGGCCCAGGGGGGTGAGCAGTTCTTC,CASSSDRAQGGEQFF
TRBV7-9,once,TRBJ2-7,TRBD2,TGTGCCAGCAGCTACGAGCTACGGACTAGCGGGAACTACGAGCAGTACTTC,CASSYELRTSGNYEQYF
TRBV27,few,TRBJ1-1,.,TGTGCCAGCAGTTGGGCAGGGTGGACTGAAGCTTTCTTT,CASSWAGWTEAFF
TRBV24-1,.,TRBJ1-2,.,TGTGCCACCAGTGATGGGGTGCGGCAGGGCCACTATGGCTACACCTTC,CATSDGVRQGHYGYTF
TRBV28,.,TRBJ1-4,.,TGTGCCACCGCCTCGGGGGAAACTAATGAAAAACTGTTTTTT,CATASGETNEKLFF
TRBV5-1,.,TRBJ1-1,.,TGCGCCAGCAGCCTAGGGGTGAACACTGAAGCTTTCTTT,CASSLGVNTEAFF
TRBV29-1,.,TRBJ1-2,.,TGCAGCGTTGCGACAGCCAACTATGGCTACACCTTC,CSVATANYGYTF
TRBV30,.,TRBJ1-1,.,TGTGCCTGGGGACGGTCTCCTAACACTGAAGCTTTCTTT,CAWGRSPNTEAFF
TRBV6-1,.,TRBJ2-7,.,TGTGCCAGCAGTGAAGCGGAGGGTGAAGCCTACGAGCAGTACTTC,CASSEAEGEAYEQYF
TRBV10-3,.,TRBJ2-3,TRBD2,TGTGCCATCGGGACTAGCGGGGGGAGCACAGATACGCAGTATTTT,CAIGTSGGSTDTQYF
TRBV28,.,TRBJ2-3,.,TGTGCCACAGACGGGAGCACAGATACGCAGTATTTT,CATDGSTDTQYF
TRBV5-4,.,TRBJ2-7,.,TGTGCCAGCAGCTTGGCCCATTCAGGGGAAACTGGGGCCTACGAGCAGTACTTC,CASSLAHSGETGAYEQYF
TRBV10-3,.,TRBJ2-3,TRBD2,TGTGCCATCAGTGAGCCCTCCGGGACTAGCGGACCCACAGATACGCAGTATTTT,CAISEPSGTSGPTDTQYF
TRBV19,.,TRBJ2-7,.,TGTGCCAGTAGTACCCTAGGGGGGGCCGAGCAGTACTTC,CASSTLGGAEQYF
TRBV28,.,TRBJ2-5,.,TGTGCCAGCAGTCGATTACAGGGAGTGGAGACCCAGTACTTC,CASSRLQGVETQYF
TRBV9,many,TRBJ2-7,.,TGTGCCAGCAGCGTAGCGGCTGGGGCGCCCGAGCAGTACTTC,CASSVAAGAPEQYF
TRBV2,.,TRBJ2-2,.,TGTGCCAGCAGGAGCGACAGGACGAACACCGGGGAGCTGTTTTTT,CASRSDRTNTGELFF
TRBV9,.,TRBJ2-5,TRBD1,TGTGCCAGCAGCGCTCTGGACAGGGTACAAGAGACCCAGTACTTC,CASSALDRVQETQYF
TRBV19,.,TRBJ1-3,TRBD1,TGTGCCAGTAGTTCCCGGACAGGGTATTTCGGAAACACCATATATTTT,CASSSRTGYFGNTIYF
TRBV5-1,once,TRBJ1-6,TRBD1,TGCGCCAGCAGCTTGGAAGGGACAGGTATCAAGGGTTCACCCCTCCACTTT,CASSLEGTGIKGSPLHF
TRBV30,once,TRBJ2-2,.,TGTGCCTGGAGAGGGGGTGGATCTTCTTTTCTATCCCTGGGATACACCGGGGAGCTGTTTTTT,CAWRGGGSSFLSLGYTGELFF
TRBV5-1,.,TRBJ2-7,TRBD1,TGCGCCAGCAGCTTGCACGGGACAGGATCGAGGTACGAGCAGTACTTC,CASSLHGTGSRYEQYF
TRBV7-9,.,TRBJ1-1,.,TGTGCCAGCTCAGTCTCGGGGGGAAAGACTGAAGCTTTCTTT,CASSVSGGKTEAFF
TRBV6-5,.,TRBJ2-7,TRBD1,TGTGCCAGCAGTCCCGGGACAGGGGTGTACGAGCAGTACTTC,CASSPGTGVYEQYF
TRBV12-3/TRBV12-4,.,TRBJ1-6,.,TGTGCCAGCAGTTTAAAGGGGAATTCACCCCTCCACTTT,CASSLKGNSPLHF
TRBV2,.,TRBJ2-1,.,TGTGCCAGCAGTGGGGAGAGGAACAATGAGCAGTTCTTC,CASSGERNNEQFF
TRBV3-1/TRBV3-2,.,TRBJ1-6,.,TGTGCCAGCAGCCACACAGGGATTCGGTCACCCCTCCACTTT,CASSHTGIRSPLHF
TRBV6-5,.,TRBJ2-3,.,TGTGCCAGCATGGTTCAGGGGAGGGGAAGGGATACGCAGTATTTT,CASMVQGRGRDTQYF
TRBV28,.,TRBJ2-1,TRBD1,TGTGCCAGCAGTATGCATGGACAGGGGGCACGGAATGAGCAGTTCTTC,CASSMHGQGARNEQFF
TRBV28,.,TRBJ2-3,TRBD2,TGTGCCAGCAGTGGGGGGTGGGGGACTAGCGGACGCACAGATACGCAGTATTTT,CASSGGWGTSGRTDTQYF
TRBV4-1,once,TRBJ1-5,TRBD1,TGCGCCAGCAGCCAAGATCTGACAGGGTACAATCAGCCCCAGCATTTT,CASSQDLTGYNQPQHF
TRBV5-1,.,TRBJ2-5,TRBD1,TGCGCCAGCAGTGAGAGTTGGACAGGGGGCTTGGCTGGGGAGACCCAGTACTTC,CASSESWTGGLAGETQYF
TRBV19,.,TRBJ2-1,TRBD1,TGTGCCAGTATTCCGACAGGGGGTAACTACAATGAGCAGTTCTTC,CASIPTGGNYNEQFF
TRBV28,.,TRBJ2-7,.,TGTGCCAGCAGTTTCCGAGAGGAGCAGTACTTC,CASSFREEQYF
TRBV12-5,.,TRBJ2-2,TRBD2,TGTGCTAGTGGTTTGGTAATAGCGGGGGCGGATAGGACCGGGGAGCTGTTTTTT,CASGLVIAGADRTGELFF
TRBV10-2,.,TRBJ2-7,.,TGCGCCAGCACGGGGGGCCCCACCACCTACGAGCAGTACTTC,CASTGGPTTYEQYF
TRBV7-3,.,TRBJ2-5,.,TGTGCCAGCAGCTTAACGCAGGGGTGGCAAGAGACCCAGTACTTC,CASSLTQGWQETQYF
TRBV5-1,.,TRBJ2-2,.,TGCGCCAGCAGCTTGAATTTCGGGTCGACCGGGGAGCTGTTTTTT,CASSLNFGSTGELFF
TRBV15,.,TRBJ1-2,TRBD1,TGTGCCACCTGGAGCAGGGGGTACCCCTGGGGCTACACCTTC,CATWSRGYPWGYTF
TRBV5-8,.,TRBJ2-3,TRBD2,TGTGCCAGCAGCTTTAGACTAGCGGGCACAGATACGCAGTATTTT,CASSFRLAGTDTQYF
TRBV27,few,TRBJ1-5,.,TGTGCCAGCGGGTGGACACTCCGTAGCAATCAGCCCCAGCATTTT,CASGWTLRSNQPQHF
TRBV4-2,.,TRBJ1-6,.,TGTGCCAGCAGCCAAGAAGGGAGTAGTAATTCACCCCTCCACTTT,CASSQEGSSNSPLHF
TRBV2,once,TRBJ2-7,.,TGTGCCAGCAGGAGCGACCACCTCAGGCAGTACTTC,CASRSDHLRQYF